Below are 29 T cell receptor beta chains sequenced from a single sample in a study of blood T cell repertoires in COVID-19. The method was immunoSEQ multiplex PCR; TCRdb's version includes in-frame clones alone and lacks a portion of them. The top ten hold around 5.5% of the sample, which has 100,000 to 150,000 clones, approximately 81% seen once. The sample consisted of peripheral blood. Source of these receptors: a man aged 55 to 70 with acute or convalescent COVID-19.

This sequence joins TRBV18 and TRBJ2-1, with 11 bases fitting TRBD2. CDR3 size: 15 residues. CDR1 KGHSH and CDR2 LQKENI come from the germline V gene. The J segment lost 7 bases and the V segment lost 6 bases, leaving 8 bases of the junction unmatched. The CDR3, as DNA: TGTGCCAGCTCCCAGGGACTAGCGGCTATGAATGAGCAGTTCTTC. Translation gives CASSQGLAAMNEQFF.

This chain links TRBV4-1 with TRBJ2-7, with TRBD1 matching 9 bases. The CDR3 sequence is 15 residues long. J lost 4 bases, V lost 4 bases, and 8 bases had no gene match. From germline, CDR1 is MGHRA and CDR2 YSYEKL. The CDR3 protein is CASSPWTGAGYEQYF. The CDR3 DNA follows: TGCGCCAGCAGCCCGTGGACAGGGGCCGGTTACGAGCAGTACTTC.

This clone was seen just once. This sequence joins TRBV10-2 and TRBJ2-7, with D unresolved. Trimming shortened V by 3 bases and J by 0 bases, and 9 bases separated the two germline ends. Germline CDR1 WSHSY, CDR2 SAAADI. CDR3 length: 14 amino acids. CDR3 sequence: CASSDVGSSYEQYF. The CDR3 DNA sequence: TGCGCCAGCAGTGATGTCGGTAGCTCCTACGAGCAGTACTTC.

The chain is built from TRBV12-5 and TRBJ2-1; 7 nucleotides match TRBD2. CDR1 and CDR2 from the germline V gene are LGHNT and FRNRAP. This CDR3 has 15 residues. The V gene end was trimmed by 4 bases and the J gene end by 3 bases; junction bases not matched to a gene: 6. CDR3 DNA sequence: TGTGCTAGTGGTTCAGGACTAGTTGTCTACAATGAGCAGTTCTTC. It encodes CASGSGLVVYNEQFF.

The genes are TRBV19 and TRBJ2-3; no clear D gene. Germline V lookup: CDR1 LNHDA, CDR2 SQIVND (reference sequence). V dropped 6 bases and J dropped 2 bases, with 9 bases sitting between them. The CDR3 spans 13 residues. The CDR3 bases are TGTGCCAGTAGGGGCTACTCCACAGATACGCAGTATTTT. This encodes CASRGYSTDTQYF.

V is TRBV3-1 (or the pseudogene TRBV3-2) and J is TRBJ2-3, with TRBD2 identical over 8 bases. Per germline, CDR1 LGHDT and CDR2 YNNKEL (reference sequence). V trimming: 6 bases; J trimming: 0 bases; junction bases outside the gene matches: 8. There are 16 residues in the CDR3. CDR3 nucleotide sequence: TGTGCCAGCAGTCATAATAGCGGGGCGAGCACAGATACGCAGTATTTT. This gives the protein CASSHNSGASTDTQYF.

This rearrangement joins TRBV19 to TRBJ1-3; TRBD1 might be the D (5 bases). Germline CDR1 and CDR2: LNHDA and SQIVND (reference sequence). This CDR3 is built from 15 residues. V gave up 7 bases and J gave up 4 bases, with 17 bases separating them. This CDR3 is CASTLGRGSGNTIYF. CDR3 in DNA: TGTGCCAGTACCCTCGGGAGGGGCTCGGGAAACACCATATATTTT.

The V and J genes are TRBV7-6 and TRBJ1-4; 8 nucleotides align to TRBD1. This CDR3 contains 15 residues. The V gene end was trimmed by 5 bases and the J gene end by 5 bases; junction bases not matched to a gene: 7. The germline V gene has CDR1 SGHVS and CDR2 FNYEAQ. The CDR3 nucleotides read TGTGCCAGCAGCAACGCAGGGGGCAGGAATGAAAAACTGTTTTTT. It codes for CASSNAGGRNEKLFF.

The V call is TRBV6-5, the J call TRBJ1-1; possibly TRBD1 for D (5 bases). CDR3 size: 13 residues. Per the germline V gene, CDR1 is MNHEY and CDR2 is SVGAGI. The ends were cut back, 0 bases at V and 10 bases at J, with 12 bases in the middle. Here the CDR3 DNA reads TGTGCCAGCAGTTACTCAGTCGGGGGACGAGCTTTCTTT. Its translation: CASSYSVGGRAFF.

The chain couples TRBV12-5 to TRBJ1-1; the D is unclear. The CDR3 length is 13 residues. Trimming pared 1 base from V and 4 bases from J, leaving 7 bases between. Germline V gene sequence: CDR1 LGHNT, CDR2 FRNRAP. The CDR3 DNA reads as TGTGCTAGTGGTTTGGCTGACTTCACTGAAGCTTTCTTT. Translation gives CASGLADFTEAFF.

This clone was observed once. The chain links TRBV29-1 to TRBJ1-1, with D unresolved. Germline V gene lookup returns CDR1 SQVTM and CDR2 ANQGSEA. Trimming stripped 0 bases from V and 1 base from J, with 12 bases between. The CDR3 extends over 15 amino acids. CDR3 DNA: TGCAGCGTTGAAGATCCGTGGAGGGCGAACACTGAAGCTTTCTTT. Its translation is CSVEDPWRANTEAFF. Together with reference TRBV29-1 and TRBJ1-1, the CDR3 gives the full variable domain: SAVISQKPSRDICQRGTSLTIQCQVDSQVTMMFWYRQQPGQSLTLIATANQGSEATYESGFVIDKFPISRPNLTFSTLTVSNMSPEDSSIYLCSVEDPWRANTEAFFGQGTRLTVV.

This rearrangement joins TRBV27 to TRBJ1-5, with 10 bases aligning to TRBD1. V lost 4 bases to trimming and J lost 2 bases; unmatched junction nucleotides: 8. The CDR3 is 17 amino acids. Germline V gene data show CDR1 as MNHEY and CDR2 as SMNVEV (reference sequence). DNA of the CDR3: TGTGCCAGCAGTTCAGAAAGACAGGGGGCGCGCAATCAGCCCCAGCATTTT. As protein: CASSSERQGARNQPQHF.

This sequence joins TRBV13 and TRBJ2-7; no clear D. V dropped 6 bases and J dropped 6 bases, with 15 bases sitting between them. The CDR3 spans 13 residues. Germline values: CDR1 PRHDT, CDR2 FYEKMQ (reference sequence). The CDR3 nucleotides are TGTGCCAGCAGAAAAACACGATTCTCCGAGCAGTACTTC. Its translation: CASRKTRFSEQYF.

The rearrangement uses TRBV10-1 and TRBJ2-1, with 8 bases that match TRBD2. The ends lost 5 bases at V and 0 bases at J; junction bases unmatched: 9. Germline V gene lookup returns CDR1 WNHNN and CDR2 SYGVQD (reference sequence). This CDR3 comprises 17 residues. The DNA of the CDR3 is TGCGCCAGCAGTCAGGCTAGCGGGTCTAGCTCCTACAATGAGCAGTTCTTC. Amino acid sequence: CASSQASGSSSYNEQFF.

The CDR3 sequence is CASSLSGQSGYTF. CDR3 nucleotides: TGTGCCAGCAGTTTATCCGGACAGTCTGGCTACACCTTC. The gene calls are TRBV12-3 or TRBV12-4 and TRBJ1-2, with D tentatively TRBD1 (6 bases). CDR3 length: 13 amino acids. With 2 bases removed from V and 7 bases from J, the gap between germline ends came to 11 bases.

This clone appeared a few times. The chain joins TRBV18 to TRBJ2-7; D ambiguous. Germline V gene sequence: CDR1 KGHSH, CDR2 LQKENI. The CDR3 is 14 amino acids. V lost 3 bases and J lost 2, with 11 bases in between. CDR3 sequence: CASSPPGLTYEQYF. CDR3 coding DNA: TGTGCCAGCTCACCGCCGGGTCTGACCTACGAGCAGTACTTC.

V usage is TRBV2 and J usage is TRBJ2-3; the match to TRBD2 covers 9 bases. The germline gives CDR1 SNHLY, CDR2 FYNNEI. Losses at the gene ends were 5 bases for V and 3 bases for J; bases not matched to a gene: 9. The CDR3 is made up of 16 amino acids. CDR3 sequence: CASSFRLAETTDTQYF. In DNA, the CDR3 is TGTGCCAGCAGTTTCAGACTAGCGGAGACTACAGATACGCAGTATTTT.

This rearrangement joins TRBV7-2 to TRBJ1-6, with TRBD1 as a possible D gene (5 bases). The CDR3 extends over 14 amino acids. CDR1 is SGHTA, CDR2 FQGNSA, per germline. Trimming stripped 4 bases from V and 9 bases from J, with 13 bases between. CDR3 protein: CASSSTRQISPLHF. As DNA, the CDR3 is TGTGCCAGCAGCTCTACCAGACAGATTTCACCCCTCCACTTT.

This clone was detected only once. The rearrangement joins TRBV14 to TRBJ2-7; 11 bases are a match to TRBD2. The V segment lost 1 base and the J segment 5 bases; nucleotides outside the gene matches: 4. Germline V lookup: CDR1 SGHDN, CDR2 FVKESK. The CDR3 extends over 15 amino acids. CDR3 region: CASSQVSSGGNEQYF. In DNA, the CDR3 is TGTGCCAGCAGCCAAGTCTCTAGCGGGGGGAACGAGCAGTACTTC.

This clone was detected only once. The chain joins TRBV18 to TRBJ2-2, with a possible D match to TRBD2 (6 bases). With 5 bases removed from V and 2 bases from J, the gap between germline ends came to 15 bases. CDR1 and CDR2 from the germline V gene are KGHSH and LQKENI. The CDR3 is 16 residues long. The CDR3 nucleotides are TGTGCCAGCTCATTAGCCGGGGGACTCAACACCGGGGAGCTGTTTTTT. Amino acid sequence: CASSLAGGLNTGELFF. Combining the CDR3 with reference TRBV18 and TRBJ2-2 gives the whole variable domain NAGVMQNPRHLVRRRGQEARLRCSPMKGHSHVYWYRQLPEEGLKFMVYLQKENIIDESGMPKERFSAEFPKEGPSILRIQQVVRGDSAAYFCASSLAGGLNTGELFFGEGSRLTVL.

The rearrangement uses TRBV7-3 and TRBJ2-1; 7 bases map to TRBD1. J was trimmed by 0 bases and V by 4 bases; bases with no gene match: 6. The germline V gene encodes CDR1 SGHTA and CDR2 FQGTGA. The CDR3 has 16 residues. CDR3 region: CASSSMGQSSYNEQFF. CDR3 nucleotides: TGTGCCAGCAGCTCTATGGGACAGTCCTCCTACAATGAGCAGTTCTTC. The whole variable domain, filled in from reference TRBV7-3 and TRBJ2-1, reads GAGVSQTPSNKVTEKGKYVELRCDPISGHTALYWYRQSLGQGPEFLIYFQGTGAADDSGLPNDRFFAVRPEGSVSTLKIQRTERGDSAVYLCASSSMGQSSYNEQFFGPGTRLTVL.

The chain combines TRBV29-1 with TRBJ2-3; 7 positions match TRBD2. Germline CDR1 SQVTM, CDR2 ANQGSEA. J was trimmed by 7 bases and V by 5 bases; bases with no gene match: 15. This CDR3 region has 15 residues. The CDR3 nucleotides are TGCAGCGTTAACCAGAAAGCGGGGCAGCGGAATACGCAGTATTTT. As protein: CSVNQKAGQRNTQYF.

This clone was seen a handful of times. This chain connects TRBV10-1 to TRBJ2-7; perhaps TRBD1 as D (5 bases). Trimming stripped 3 bases from V and 6 bases from J, with 15 bases between. Germline V CDR1 and CDR2: WNHNN, SYGVQD (reference sequence). The CDR3 spans 14 residues. Written as DNA, the CDR3 is TGCGCCAGCAGTGAAGCTGGGGTAGGGGTCGAGCAGTACTTC. Its translation: CASSEAGVGVEQYF.

This chain uses TRBV10-1 with TRBJ2-5; TRBD2 is a possible D gene (5 bases). The CDR3 covers 14 residues. Trimming shortened V by 2 bases and J by 1 base, and 8 bases separated the two germline ends. Germline lookup yields CDR1 WNHNN and CDR2 SYGVQD (reference sequence). CDR3 nucleotide sequence: TGCGCCAGCAGTGAGGGAGGATCCCAAGAGACCCAGTACTTC. Translated: CASSEGGSQETQYF.

The V and J genes are TRBV7-9 and TRBJ1-4; D gene ambiguous. V was shortened by 5 bases and J by 5 bases, with 15 bases between the two germline ends. The CDR3 spans 15 residues. Germline V gives CDR1 SEHNR, CDR2 FQNEAQ (reference sequence). This CDR3 reads CASSLTSNPNEKLFF. The CDR3 DNA follows: TGTGCCAGCAGCCTTACATCAAATCCCAATGAAAAACTGTTTTTT.

The chain is built from TRBV6-1 and TRBJ1-2, with TRBD1 as a possible D gene (6 bases). The V end lost 1 base, the J end lost 8 bases, and 17 bases lay between the germline ends. CDR3 length: 15 amino acids. CDR1 and CDR2 from the germline V gene are MNHNS and SASEGT. CDR3 loop: CASSEVTGSVGGYTF. Written as DNA, the CDR3 is TGTGCCAGCAGTGAAGTAACAGGGAGTGTGGGAGGCTACACCTTC.

This clone has a handful of counts. This chain uses TRBV19 with TRBJ2-7, with TRBD2 matching over 13 bases. Per the germline V gene, CDR1 is LNHDA and CDR2 is SQIVND (reference sequence). This CDR3 is built from 15 residues. The trim removed 5 bases at V and 2 bases at J, leaving 3 bases unmatched. Here the CDR3 DNA reads TGTGCCAGTAGTCTCGGGACTAGCGGGACCTACGAGCAGTACTTC. Translation: CASSLGTSGTYEQYF.

V usage is TRBV27 and J usage is TRBJ1-1; D might be TRBD1 (5 bases). The germline CDR1 and CDR2 sequences are MNHEY and SMNVEV (reference sequence). The CDR3 extends over 13 amino acids. The ends were cut back, 8 bases at V and 10 bases at J, with 20 bases in the middle. The CDR3 here is CASAGGLSGGAFF. The CDR3 nucleotides are TGTGCCAGCGCCGGGGGTCTTTCAGGTGGAGCTTTCTTT.

CDR3 amino acids: CASSFFGLPQGTQYF. Written as DNA, the CDR3 is TGTGCCAGCAGCTTCTTCGGACTACCCCAGGGGACCCAGTACTTC. This chain joins TRBV7-2 and TRBJ2-5, with a possible D match to TRBD2 (6 bases). Looked up from germline, CDR1 is SGHTA and CDR2 is FQGNSA. V lost 3 bases to trimming and J lost 7 bases, with 18 bases between them. The CDR3 spans 15 residues.